Listed below are T cell receptor beta chains from one sample, sequenced in a study of identical twins. TCRdb fed the 5' RACE reads into MiXCR, producing one record per CDR3 protein. The sample includes about 210,000 distinct CDR3 sequences, roughly 10% of them seen just once. Sequenced material: memory (CD45RO+) T cells sorted from blood. The receptors derive from a young woman in good health. Each CDR3 is given with its conserved first and last residue. D genes are given only for firm matches. Part of the rows lack a size; the others show once, few, many or a class for expanded clones.

abundance	j_gene	v_gene	d_gene	CDR3aa	CDR3nt
many	TRBJ2-3	TRBV9	TRBD2	CASSVAAGATDTQYF	TGTGCCAGCAGCGTAGCGGCGGGAGCCACAGATACGCAGTATTTT
many	TRBJ2-7	TRBV5-1	TRBD2	CASSPVPGLADRSYEQYF	TGCGCCAGCAGCCCGGTCCCGGGACTAGCGGATCGCTCCTACGAGCAGTACTTC
few	TRBJ2-1	TRBV9	TRBD2	CASSLRIAGNEQFF	TGTGCCAGCAGCCTTAGGATAGCGGGGAATGAGCAGTTCTTC
-	TRBJ2-1	TRBV18	-	CASSPASKNEQFF	TGTGCCAGCTCACCTGCTAGTAAGAATGAGCAGTTCTTC
-	TRBJ1-2	TRBV29-1	TRBD1	CISGTAYGYTF	TGTATTTCCGGGACAGCCTATGGCTACACCTTC
many	TRBJ1-2	TRBV5-6	-	CASSYRGAGYTF	TGTGCCAGCAGCTACCGGGGTGCTGGCTACACCTTC
few	TRBJ2-2	TRBV7-8	-	CASSTGIGNTGELFF	TGTGCCAGCAGCACCGGGATAGGGAACACCGGGGAGCTGTTTTTT
-	TRBJ2-2	TRBV20-1	TRBD1	CSARATGAHTGELFF	TGCAGTGCTAGGGCCACAGGGGCTCACACCGGGGAGCTGTTTTTT
few	TRBJ2-7	TRBV11-3	TRBD2	CASSVGRAYYEQYF	TGTGCCAGCAGCGTGGGGAGGGCTTACTACGAGCAGTACTTC
-	TRBJ2-1	TRBV12-3/TRBV12-4	-	CASSGQGLGRDEQFF	TGTGCCAGCAGTGGACAGGGTTTGGGGAGGGATGAGCAGTTCTTC
few	TRBJ2-7	TRBV7-8	-	CASSLGEFKKQYF	TGTGCCAGCAGCTTAGGGGAGTTCAAGAAGCAGTACTTC
many	TRBJ2-1	TRBV30	-	CAWSVGGLPNEQFF	TGTGCCTGGAGTGTAGGGGGACTCCCCAATGAGCAGTTCTTC
-	TRBJ2-3	TRBV4-3	-	CASSQDIPRSISIRADTQYF	TGCGCCAGCAGCCAAGATATACCCCGGAGTATTAGTATACGGGCAGATACGCAGTATTTT
-	TRBJ2-5	TRBV12-3/TRBV12-4	-	CASSLPPRETQYF	TGTGCCAGCAGCCTCCCGCCCCGTGAGACCCAGTACTTC
-	TRBJ1-4	TRBV11-2	-	CASSETGGNEKLFF	TGTGCCAGCAGCGAGACAGGCGGTAATGAAAAACTGTTTTTT
-	TRBJ2-7	TRBV9	-	CASSAGRQSGPSYEQYF	TGTGCCAGCAGCGCAGGTAGGCAGAGCGGGCCCTCCTACGAGCAGTACTTC
few	TRBJ2-1	TRBV7-6	-	CASSLASGAYNEQFF	TGTGCCAGCAGCTTAGCTAGCGGAGCCTACAATGAGCAGTTCTTC
many	TRBJ1-5	TRBV20-1	-	CSASERRGNQPQHF	TGCAGTGCTAGTGAACGCCGGGGGAATCAGCCCCAGCATTTT
few	TRBJ2-1	TRBV7-2	-	CASRPDSGEQFF	TGTGCCAGCAGGCCAGACTCTGGTGAGCAGTTCTTC
many	TRBJ1-1	TRBV14	-	CASSHDSNTEAFF	TGTGCCAGCAGCCACGATTCGAACACTGAAGCTTTCTTT
many	TRBJ1-2	TRBV10-3	TRBD1	CAISESEGAQGGYTF	TGTGCCATCAGTGAGTCGGAGGGGGCCCAGGGAGGCTACACCTTC
-	TRBJ2-7	TRBV7-2	-	CASTQGRHYEQYF	TGTGCCAGCACACAGGGGAGGCACTACGAGCAGTACTTC
many	TRBJ1-1	TRBV12-3/TRBV12-4	-	CASSLGVTEAFF	TGTGCCAGCAGTTTAGGGGTGACTGAAGCTTTCTTT
-	TRBJ1-2	TRBV20-1	-	CSAGSGKTTHGYTF	TGCAGTGCTGGTTCAGGGAAGACAACTCATGGCTACACCTTC
few	TRBJ2-7	TRBV9	TRBD2	CASSVEGAGVYEQYF	TGTGCCAGCAGCGTAGAGGGAGCGGGAGTCTACGAGCAGTACTTC
few	TRBJ2-1	TRBV20-1	-	CSAAPGGREQFF	TGCAGTGCAGCCCCTGGGGGCAGAGAGCAGTTCTTC
many	TRBJ2-6	TRBV12-5	TRBD2	CASARGGGANVLTF	TGTGCTAGTGCCCGGGGGGGTGGGGCCAACGTCCTGACTTTC
many	TRBJ2-3	TRBV7-2	TRBD2	CASSLLAGVTDTQYF	TGTGCCAGCAGCTTACTAGCGGGAGTCACAGATACGCAGTATTTT
-	TRBJ2-3	TRBV6-2/TRBV6-3	TRBD2	CASRSGGSGTDTQYF	TGTGCCAGCAGATCCGGCGGGAGCGGGACAGATACGCAGTATTTT
-	TRBJ2-5	TRBV5-1	TRBD2	CASSSGGPRETQYF	TGCGCCAGCAGCTCGGGGGGGCCGCGAGAGACCCAGTACTTC
-	TRBJ2-1	TRBV20-1	TRBD1	CSARTGQLDEQFF	TGCAGTGCTAGGACAGGGCAACTAGATGAGCAGTTCTTC
few	TRBJ2-4	TRBV20-1	-	CSATFQGKNIQYF	TGCAGTGCTACCTTCCAGGGGAAAAACATTCAGTACTTC
-	TRBJ2-2	TRBV27	TRBD1	CASSKQGRAGELFF	TGTGCCAGCTCCAAACAGGGGCGGGCCGGGGAGCTGTTTTTT
few	TRBJ1-5	TRBV27	-	CASSFGAAQPQHF	TGTGCCAGCAGTTTCGGGGCGGCTCAGCCCCAGCATTTT
-	TRBJ2-7	TRBV7-9	TRBD2	CASSSPGGVETYEQYF	TGTGCCAGCAGCTCTCCTGGGGGGGTAGAAACCTACGAGCAGTACTTC
few	TRBJ2-7	TRBV7-9	TRBD1	CASSYGTASYEQYF	TGTGCCAGCAGCTACGGGACAGCGTCCTACGAGCAGTACTTC
few	TRBJ2-5	TRBV3-1	TRBD1	CASSQGIGTGGETQYF	TGTGCCAGCAGCCAAGGGATTGGGACAGGGGGCGAGACCCAGTACTTC
-	TRBJ2-5	TRBV11-2	-	CASSVYSNPQETQYF	TGTGCCAGCAGCGTATATTCAAATCCTCAAGAGACCCAGTACTTC
many	TRBJ2-1	TRBV4-2	TRBD2	CASSQVTGGAYNEQFF	TGTGCCAGCAGCCAAGTTACCGGGGGGGCCTACAATGAGCAGTTCTTC
-	TRBJ2-5	TRBV19	-	CASSRTNTQGGRGETQYF	TGTGCCAGTAGTCGAACGAATACACAGGGAGGGAGGGGAGAGACCCAGTACTTC
few	TRBJ2-3	TRBV5-1	TRBD2	CASGESAGVGNTQYF	TGCGCCAGCGGGGAATCAGCGGGAGTAGGCAATACGCAGTATTTT
-	TRBJ1-2	TRBV5-1	TRBD1	CASSLGGTGQVGYTF	TGCGCCAGCAGCTTGGGAGGGACAGGGCAAGTTGGCTACACCTTC
-	TRBJ2-2	TRBV10-3	TRBD1	CVPGQGAGGELFF	TGTGTACCGGGACAGGGGGCCGGCGGGGAGCTGTTTTTT
few	TRBJ2-1	TRBV15	TRBD1	CATSTRDRSSYNEQFF	TGTGCCACCAGCACTCGGGACAGGTCCTCCTACAATGAGCAGTTCTTC
many	TRBJ1-2	TRBV6-6	-	CASKYRDKGGYTF	TGTGCCAGCAAGTACCGGGACAAGGGTGGCTACACCTTC
-	TRBJ2-5	TRBV6-2/TRBV6-3	-	CASSPQTGILETQYF	TGTGCCAGCAGTCCTCAAACAGGGATTCTAGAGACCCAGTACTTC
-	TRBJ2-5	TRBV12-3/TRBV12-4	TRBD2	CTFRGLAGHNYNQETQYF	TGTACCTTCAGGGGACTAGCGGGACACAACTATAACCAAGAGACCCAGTACTTC
-	TRBJ2-1	TRBV6-2/TRBV6-3	-	CASSYGGADEQFF	TGTGCCAGCAGTTACGGAGGGGCCGATGAGCAGTTCTTC
many	TRBJ1-2	TRBV6-5	-	CASRATNYGYTF	TGTGCCAGCAGAGCCACCAACTATGGCTACACCTTC
many	TRBJ2-3	TRBV7-9	-	CASSPKQSSGTDTQYF	TGTGCCAGCAGTCCTAAGCAGTCCTCTGGCACAGATACGCAGTATTTT
many	TRBJ2-3	TRBV15	TRBD2	CATSRRKSGRSDTQYF	TGTGCCACCAGCAGAAGGAAGAGCGGGAGGTCGGATACGCAGTATTTT
many	TRBJ2-1	TRBV7-6	-	CASSFQPDNEQFF	TGTGCCAGCAGCTTCCAGCCAGACAATGAGCAGTTCTTC
many	TRBJ2-3	TRBV5-1	-	CASSPAGAQTDTQYF	TGCGCCAGCAGTCCGGCCGGAGCACAGACAGATACGCAGTATTTT
few	TRBJ2-5	TRBV7-3	TRBD1	CASSSGQGRQETQYF	TGTGCCAGCAGCTCCGGACAGGGTCGACAAGAGACCCAGTACTTC
-	TRBJ2-1	TRBV7-2	TRBD2	CASSTPGLAYNEQFF	TGTGCCAGCAGCACCCCGGGACTAGCTTATAATGAGCAGTTCTTC
-	TRBJ2-5	TRBV7-9	-	CASSAIDRHGTQYF	TGTGCCAGCAGCGCGATCGACAGGCACGGGACCCAGTACTTC
few	TRBJ2-1	TRBV12-3/TRBV12-4	TRBD1	CASSSDRGMNEQFF	TGTGCCAGCAGTTCCGACAGGGGGATGAATGAGCAGTTCTTC
few	TRBJ2-3	TRBV9	TRBD2	CASSLHSSGMVDTQYF	TGTGCCAGCAGCCTCCATTCTAGCGGGATGGTAGATACGCAGTATTTT